The source of this T cell receptor beta chain is a study of technical replicates of blood from several donors. Produced via immunoSEQ multiplex PCR; TCRdb's table is partial and in-frame only. Of tens of thousands of clones in the sample, approximately 95% were seen once. Trimming left V 2 bases short and J 2 bases short, with 16 bases between. There are 16 residues in the CDR3. In germline, CDR1 is SEHNR, CDR2 FQNEAQ (reference sequence). This clone was picked up one time. This sequence was found in a human donor in good health. The chain combines TRBV7-9 with TRBJ2-7; the D gene is possibly TRBD2 (6 bases). Material: T cells isolated from PBMCs. The DNA for the CDR3 is TGTGCCAGCAGCTTAACGTTCGGCAGGGAGGCCTACGAGCAGTACTTC. Protein product: CASSLTFGREAYEQYF.